Detailed here is one T cell receptor (beta chain). As yet, its antigen is unknown. Data came from immunoSEQ multiplex PCR; TCRdb stores just in-frame clones and leaves some out. The sample comprises some 1,100,000 clones, more than 75% of which are singletons, and about 0.52% rests with the top ten. This record comes from a study of shared clonotypes between healthy human individuals. Everyone who donated was a Caucasian adult who lived in Nashville, Tennessee. In the CD4+ fraction, cells were divided into CD45RA+ naive and CD45RA-negative memory subsets. Trimming took off 0 bases at V and 1 base at J, with 10 bases between the two ends. CDR1 and CDR2 (germline): SGHNT, YYREEE (reference sequence). This CDR3 is 15 amino acids long. Study-wide points: Relative to clonotypes present in all four donors, those not shared had lower generation probabilities.

This chain links TRBV5-4 with TRBJ1-1; a weak D match, TRBD1 (5 bases). The receptor comes from a man aged 18 to 30 in good health. Some clones in this sample may be carry-over from other donors' samples. The sequenced material came from memory CD4+ T cells from PBMCs. Indicated subset: CD45RA-negative fraction. The CDR3 region is CASSLGGRRNTEAFF. As DNA, the CDR3 is TGTGCCAGCAGCTTGGGGGGACGGAGGAACACTGAAGCTTTCTTT.